Reported below is one T cell receptor beta chain. The data stem from a study of T cell changes during pregnancy in multiple sclerosis. TCRdb's table, derived via immunoSEQ multiplex PCR, lists solely in-frame clones and lacks some. The sample shows tens of thousands of clones, around 92% of them seen only once. V lost 4 bases, J lost 0 bases, and 6 bases stayed unmatched. CDR3 length: 16 residues. CDR1 MNHEY and CDR2 SVGAGI come from the germline V gene. V and J are TRBV6-5 and TRBJ2-3; 8 bases agree with TRBD2. This TCR was recovered from a female donor with multiple sclerosis, enrolled in a pregnancy study. The input for sequencing was CD4+ T cells from peripheral blood mononuclear cells, taken after pregnancy. CDR3 in amino acids: CASSWGRGVSTDTQYF. CDR3 nucleotide sequence: TGTGCCAGCAGTTGGGGGCGGGGGGTAAGCACAGATACGCAGTATTTT.